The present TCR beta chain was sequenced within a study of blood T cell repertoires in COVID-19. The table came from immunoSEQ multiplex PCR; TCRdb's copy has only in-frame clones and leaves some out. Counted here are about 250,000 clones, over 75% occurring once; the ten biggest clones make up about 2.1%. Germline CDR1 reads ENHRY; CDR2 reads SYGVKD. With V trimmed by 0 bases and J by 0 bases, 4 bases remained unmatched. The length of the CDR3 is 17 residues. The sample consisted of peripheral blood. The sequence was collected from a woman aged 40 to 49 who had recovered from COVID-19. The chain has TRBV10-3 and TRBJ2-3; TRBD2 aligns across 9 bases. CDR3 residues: CAISESRLAGSTDTQYF. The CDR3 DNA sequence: TGTGCCATCAGTGAGTCGAGGCTAGCGGGGAGCACAGATACGCAGTATTTT.